This T cell receptor beta chain was sequenced during a study of OX40 agonist ivuxolimab in advanced cancers. Study-wide background: Patients got intravenous ivuxolimab at 0.01 to 10 mg/kg every 2 weeks.

Produced via immunoSEQ multiplex PCR; TCRdb's table is partial and in-frame only. The data contain approximately 47,000 clones, 85% to 90% of them singletons. Any history of autoimmune disease or systemic immunosuppression disqualified patients. CDR1 and CDR2 from the germline V gene are SGHAT and FQNNGV. Trimming removed 5 bases from V and 3 bases from J, with 22 bases in between. This CDR3 region has 17 residues. This sample comprised CD4+ or CD8+ T cells sorted from blood, obtained in a trial of the OX40 agonist ivuxolimab. The sequence was collected from an adult with an advanced solid tumor such as melanoma, head and neck, liver or kidney cancer. The chain employs TRBV11-2 and TRBJ1-1; possible D gene TRBD1, 5 bases. CDR3 protein: CASSPNSIRKGDTEAFF. The CDR3 DNA sequence: TGTGCCAGCAGCCCGAATTCCATAAGAAAAGGGGACACTGAAGCTTTCTTT.